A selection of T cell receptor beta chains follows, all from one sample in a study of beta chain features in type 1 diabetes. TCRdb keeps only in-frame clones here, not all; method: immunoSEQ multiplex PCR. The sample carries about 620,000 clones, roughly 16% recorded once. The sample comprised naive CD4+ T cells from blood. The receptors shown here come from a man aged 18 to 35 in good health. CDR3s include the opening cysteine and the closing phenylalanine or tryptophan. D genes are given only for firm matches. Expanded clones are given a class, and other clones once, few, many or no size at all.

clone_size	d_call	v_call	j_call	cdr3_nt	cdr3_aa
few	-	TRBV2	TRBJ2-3	TGTGCCAGCAGCCTAGAGCCAGATACGCAGTATTTT	CASSLEPDTQYF
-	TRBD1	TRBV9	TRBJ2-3	TGTGCCAGCAGCCCTCGAGGGACAGCCGCTAGCACAGATACGCAGTATTTT	CASSPRGTAASTDTQYF
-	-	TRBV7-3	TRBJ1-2	TGTGCCAGCGGACGCCGGGACGGAAATGGCTACACCTTC	CASGRRDGNGYTF
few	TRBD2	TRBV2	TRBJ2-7	TGTGCCAGCCAGCAAGGCATTAGCGGGAGGACCTACGAGCAGTACTTC	CASQQGISGRTYEQYF
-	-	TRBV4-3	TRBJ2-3	TGCGCCAGCAGCCAAGGGACAGAATTCACAGATACGCAGTATTTT	CASSQGTEFTDTQYF
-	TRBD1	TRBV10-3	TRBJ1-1	TGTGCCATCAGTCGAAATCCGGGACAGGGGCGCACTGAAGCTTTCTTT	CAISRNPGQGRTEAFF
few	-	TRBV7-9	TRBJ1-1	TGTGCCAGCAGCTTATTGGGTCCCCTGCATGAAGCTTTCTTT	CASSLLGPLHEAFF
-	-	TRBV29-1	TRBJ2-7	TGCAGCGTTGAAGATGGGGATCGAAGTCGGTACGAGCAGTACTTC	CSVEDGDRSRYEQYF
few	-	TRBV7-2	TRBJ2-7	TGTGCCAGCAGCTTAGTCGCCCGGGCTCGTACTTCCTACGAGCAGTACTTC	CASSLVARARTSYEQYF
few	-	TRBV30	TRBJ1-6	TGTGCCTGGAGTGTACGGTCTTCACCCCTCCACTTT	CAWSVRSSPLHF
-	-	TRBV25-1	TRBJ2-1	TGTGCCAGCAGTACCGGGACCGTATCCTACAATGAGCAGTTCTTC	CASSTGTVSYNEQFF
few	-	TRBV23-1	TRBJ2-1	TGCGCCAGCAGTCGAGCTGGCAGGGGTGGAGGGTACAATGAGCAGTTCTTC	CASSRAGRGGGYNEQFF
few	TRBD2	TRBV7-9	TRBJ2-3	TGTGCCAGCAGCTCCAGCGGGGGGGCCACAGATACGCAGTATTTT	CASSSSGGATDTQYF
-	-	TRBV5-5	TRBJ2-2	TGTGCCAGCAGCTTGGTCAGGACGAACACCGGGGAGCTGTTTTTT	CASSLVRTNTGELFF
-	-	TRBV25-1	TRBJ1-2	TGTGCCAGCAGTAGACCGTTGTGGGGAGGCTACACCTTC	CASSRPLWGGYTF
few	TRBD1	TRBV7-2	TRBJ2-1	TGTGCCAGCAGCTCCCGGGACAGGGATCGGTACAATGAGCAGTTCTTC	CASSSRDRDRYNEQFF
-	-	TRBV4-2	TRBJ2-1	TGTGCCAGCAGCCAAGATACAGGGCGTGGTGGGTTCTTC	CASSQDTGRGGFF
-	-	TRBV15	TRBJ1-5	TGTGCCACCAGCAGAGATCCCAGTCAGCCCCAGCATTTT	CATSRDPSQPQHF
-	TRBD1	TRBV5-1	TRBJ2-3	TGCGCCAGCAGCTTGGGGGACAGTAGCACAGATACGCAGTATTTT	CASSLGDSSTDTQYF
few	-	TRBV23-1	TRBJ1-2	TGCGCCAGCAGTCAATCTACCACTCCTAACTATGGCTACACCTTC	CASSQSTTPNYGYTF
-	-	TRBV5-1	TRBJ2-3	TGCGCCAGCAGCTTTGGCAGTTTCACAGATACGCAGTATTTT	CASSFGSFTDTQYF
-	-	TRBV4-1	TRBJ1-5	TGCGCCAGCAGCCCCTCGAGGGGACAGCCCCAGCATTTT	CASSPSRGQPQHF
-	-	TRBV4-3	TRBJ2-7	TGCGCCAGCAGCCAAGAGGCGGCCAGGGGGGCCTACGAGCAGTACTTC	CASSQEAARGAYEQYF
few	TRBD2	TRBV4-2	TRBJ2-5	TGTGCCAGCAATGCGGGAGGCCAAGAGACCCAGTACTTC	CASNAGGQETQYF
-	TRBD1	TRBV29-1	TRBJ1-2	TGCAGCGTTGGAAGGCAGGGACAGGGAAAATATGGCTACACCTTC	CSVGRQGQGKYGYTF
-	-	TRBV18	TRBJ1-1	TGTGCCAGCTCACCCGACCTAAACACTGAAGCTTTCTTT	CASSPDLNTEAFF
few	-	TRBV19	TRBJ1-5	TGTGCCAGTAGTAACCAAGATAGCAATCAGCCCCAGCATTTT	CASSNQDSNQPQHF
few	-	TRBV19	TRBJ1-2	TGTGCCAGTAGTACGACTTACAGGACCTACTATGGCTACACCTTC	CASSTTYRTYYGYTF
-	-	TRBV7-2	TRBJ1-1	TGTGCCAGCAGCTTAGCCCCAGGACAGAAAGCTTTCTTT	CASSLAPGQKAFF
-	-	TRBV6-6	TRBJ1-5	TGTGCCAGCAGTACAGGGTATCAGCCCCAGCATTTT	CASSTGYQPQHF
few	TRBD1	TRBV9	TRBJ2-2	TGTGCCAGCAGCGTATGGGGACAGGCCACCACCGGGGAGCTGTTTTTT	CASSVWGQATTGELFF
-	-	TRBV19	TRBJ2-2	TGTTCCGGGAACACCGGGGAGCTGTTTTTT	CSGNTGELFF
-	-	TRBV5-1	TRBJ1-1	TGCGCCAGCAGCTTGGACAGCCACACTGAAGCTTTCTTT	CASSLDSHTEAFF
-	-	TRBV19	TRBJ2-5	TGTGCCAGTAGTACCGCCGCGACTCTACAAGAGACCCAGTACTTC	CASSTAATLQETQYF
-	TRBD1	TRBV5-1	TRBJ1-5	TGCGCCAGCAGCTGGACAGGGGACAATCAGCCCCAGCATTTT	CASSWTGDNQPQHF
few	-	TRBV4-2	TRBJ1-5	TGTGCCAGCAGCCAAGAGCAGCAAGAGCCCCAGCATTTT	CASSQEQQEPQHF
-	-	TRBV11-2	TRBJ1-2	TGTGCCAGCAGCTTGGCCAACGCTTTATCCGGCACCTTC	CASSLANALSGTF
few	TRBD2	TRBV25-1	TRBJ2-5	TGTGCCAGCAGTGAAAACCCAGCGGGGGGGCGAGAGACCCAGTACTTC	CASSENPAGGRETQYF
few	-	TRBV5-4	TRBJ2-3	TGTGCCAGCAGCCTTAGGGTCAGCACAGATACGCAGTATTTT	CASSLRVSTDTQYF
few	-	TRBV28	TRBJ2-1	TGTGCCAGCAGCCGGGCACAGCGGAATGAGCAGTTCTTC	CASSRAQRNEQFF
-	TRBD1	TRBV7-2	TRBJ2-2	TGTGCCAGCAGACGGACAGGAGTTAACACCGGGGAGCTGTTTTTT	CASRRTGVNTGELFF
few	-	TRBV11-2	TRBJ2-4	TGTGCCAGCAGCACCCCGACAGGGAGGAGAAAAAACATTCAGTACTTC	CASSTPTGRRKNIQYF
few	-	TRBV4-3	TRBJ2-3	TGCGCCAGCAGCCAAGAGGGACGGGGGGCTAGCACAGATACGCAGTATTTT	CASSQEGRGASTDTQYF
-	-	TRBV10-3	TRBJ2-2	TGTGCCATCAGTGTCGCGGGAAACACCGGGGAGCTGTTTTTT	CAISVAGNTGELFF
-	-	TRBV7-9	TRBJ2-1	TGTGCCAGCAGCACTATTCGTTACAATGAGCAGTTCTTC	CASSTIRYNEQFF
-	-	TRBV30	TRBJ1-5	TGTGCCTGGAGTGTGAGGGAACGGGGCAATCAGCCCCAGCATTTT	CAWSVRERGNQPQHF
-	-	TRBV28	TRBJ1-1	TGTGCCGCCAGCAGTGTCACTGAAGCTTTCTTT	CAASSVTEAFF
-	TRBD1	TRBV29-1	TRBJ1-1	TGCAGCGTAGACAGGGTAAGAACTGAAGCTTTCTTT	CSVDRVRTEAFF
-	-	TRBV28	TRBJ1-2	TGTGCCAGCAGTTTATACCAGATGAACTATGGCTACACCTTC	CASSLYQMNYGYTF
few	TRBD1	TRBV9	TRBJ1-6	TGTGCCAGCAGCCTTGGACAGGGAAATTCACCCCTCCACTTT	CASSLGQGNSPLHF
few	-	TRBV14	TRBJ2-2	TGTGCCAGCAGCCAAGCAGGGCATAGAATAACCGGGGAGCTGTTTTTT	CASSQAGHRITGELFF
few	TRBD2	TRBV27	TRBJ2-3	TGTGCCAGTGCTAGCGGGAGGGTCCGCGGTACGCAGTATTTT	CASASGRVRGTQYF
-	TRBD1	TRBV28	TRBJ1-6	TGTGCCAGCAGCCGGGACAGCACAAATTCACCCCTCCACTTT	CASSRDSTNSPLHF
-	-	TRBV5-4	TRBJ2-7	TGTGCCAGCAGCTTGGACATGCCCTCCTACGAGCAGTACTTC	CASSLDMPSYEQYF
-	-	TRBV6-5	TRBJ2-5	TGTGCCAGCAGTTATCAACAGAAACAAGAGACCCAGTACTTC	CASSYQQKQETQYF
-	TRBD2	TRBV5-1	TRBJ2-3	TGCGCCAGCAGCTTGGGAGGACTAGCGGGACATGGCACAGATACGCAGTATTTT	CASSLGGLAGHGTDTQYF
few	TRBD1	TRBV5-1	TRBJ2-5	TGCGCCAGCAGCTTGGGGGACAGGGGTCTGGAGACCCAGTACTTC	CASSLGDRGLETQYF
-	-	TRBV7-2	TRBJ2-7	TGTGCCAGCAGCCGCAGAGAAGCCTACGAGCAGTACTTC	CASSRREAYEQYF
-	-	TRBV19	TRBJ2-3	TGTGCCAGTAGTAGGGGAGATACGCAGTATTTT	CASSRGDTQYF